The clone carrying this TCR beta chain was recorded many times. The target antigen is unknown. V was trimmed by 5 bases and J by 5 bases, leaving 18 bases between them. There are 15 residues in the CDR3. Graves' hyperthyroidism qualified as stable when ophthalmopathy did not progress within 18 months. Hyperthyroidism in the patients, aged 18 to 65, was newly diagnosed and under 2 months in duration. The data are from a study of T cells in Graves' hyperthyroidism and ophthalmopathy. General observations from the study: Clonotypes that were expanded in thyroid above 0.001 mostly appeared in blood too. Ophthalmopathy and stable hyperthyroidism were told apart by a 13 V-J model.

Researchers amplified the TCR beta CDR3 regions from RNA transcripts. First-round RT-PCR of the TCR CDR3 relied on the HTBI primer set. MiXCR was run by TCRdb on the multiplex PCR reads, yielding one entry per CDR3 protein. The sample carries around 190,000 distinct CDR3 sequences, about a sixth recorded once. The gene calls are TRBV12-3 or TRBV12-4 and TRBJ1-1; tentatively, D is TRBD1 (5 bases). The clonotype originates from a woman in her fifties or sixties with Graves' hyperthyroidism. Sample: blood. CDR3: CASSPPPAGMTEAFF. The CDR3 nucleotides read TGTGCCAGCAGTCCGCCCCCGGCAGGGATGACTGAAGCTTTCTTT.